A selection of T cell receptor beta chains follows, all from one sample in a study of spatial heterogeneity in lung cancer. TCRdb reprocessed the 5' RACE reads via MiXCR and lists one record per CDR3 protein. The sample lists around 87,000 distinct CDR3 sequences; approximately 12% were seen once. This sample comprised PBMCs, obtained at surgery. The receptors come from a male donor with early-stage non-small cell lung cancer. Each CDR3 is given with its conserved first and last residue. Fields, in order: J gene, D gene, V gene, clone size, CDR3 protein, CDR3 DNA. D genes are given only for firm matches. Only some rows state a clone size, as once, few, many or a class for expanded clones.

j_gene: TRBJ2-7; d_gene: NA; v_gene: TRBV7-9; abundance: NA; CDR3aa: CASSLAQGYYEQYF; CDR3nt: TGTGCCAGCAGCTTAGCCCAGGGATACTACGAGCAGTACTTC
j_gene: TRBJ2-4; d_gene: NA; v_gene: TRBV5-1; abundance: NA; CDR3aa: CASSLGGTPLAKNIQYF; CDR3nt: TGCGCCAGCAGCTTAGGCGGGACCCCACTAGCCAAAAACATTCAGTACTTC
j_gene: TRBJ2-2; d_gene: NA; v_gene: TRBV6-5; abundance: NA; CDR3aa: CAAQLALTGELFF; CDR3nt: TGTGCCGCCCAACTAGCTCTTACCGGGGAGCTGTTTTTT
j_gene: TRBJ2-7; d_gene: TRBD2; v_gene: TRBV20-1; abundance: few; CDR3aa: CSAPPAGVWEQYF; CDR3nt: TGCAGTGCGCCACCAGCGGGAGTTTGGGAGCAGTACTTC
j_gene: TRBJ2-2; d_gene: NA; v_gene: TRBV7-9; abundance: many; CDR3aa: CASSPGAFANTGELFF; CDR3nt: TGTGCCAGCAGCCCAGGGGCGTTCGCGAACACCGGGGAGCTGTTTTTT
j_gene: TRBJ2-7; d_gene: NA; v_gene: TRBV3-1; abundance: many; CDR3aa: CASSQGQGLTYEQYF; CDR3nt: TGTGCCAGCAGCCAAGGGCAGGGGTTGACCTACGAGCAGTACTTC
j_gene: TRBJ2-3; d_gene: NA; v_gene: TRBV9; abundance: NA; CDR3aa: CASSVDKAPRNTQYF; CDR3nt: TGTGCCAGCAGCGTAGATAAGGCCCCAAGAAATACGCAGTATTTT
j_gene: TRBJ2-1; d_gene: TRBD2; v_gene: TRBV7-6; abundance: few; CDR3aa: CASSRLAGDRYNEQFF; CDR3nt: TGTGCCAGCAGCCGACTAGCGGGAGATCGCTACAATGAGCAGTTCTTC
j_gene: TRBJ2-1; d_gene: NA; v_gene: TRBV19; abundance: few; CDR3aa: CASRGTPSYNEQFF; CDR3nt: TGTGCCAGTCGAGGGACACCATCCTACAATGAGCAGTTCTTC
j_gene: TRBJ2-1; d_gene: TRBD1; v_gene: TRBV7-6; abundance: NA; CDR3aa: CASSLFLTGQGIGQFF; CDR3nt: TGTGCCAGCAGCTTATTTCTCACTGGACAGGGGATCGGGCAGTTCTTC
j_gene: TRBJ2-2; d_gene: NA; v_gene: TRBV12-3/TRBV12-4; abundance: many; CDR3aa: CASSLVLTGELFF; CDR3nt: TGTGCCAGCAGTTTAGTGTTGACCGGGGAGCTGTTTTTT
j_gene: TRBJ1-1; d_gene: NA; v_gene: TRBV7-9; abundance: NA; CDR3aa: CASTEMVLKGLNTEAFF; CDR3nt: TGTGCCAGCACCGAGATGGTCTTGAAGGGATTGAACACTGAAGCTTTCTTT
j_gene: TRBJ1-2; d_gene: NA; v_gene: TRBV5-6; abundance: NA; CDR3aa: CASSLAGGANYGYTF; CDR3nt: TGTGCCAGCAGCTTGGCCGGAGGGGCTAACTATGGCTACACCTTC
j_gene: TRBJ2-4; d_gene: NA; v_gene: TRBV30; abundance: NA; CDR3aa: CAWTYSLSKNIQYF; CDR3nt: TGTGCCTGGACTTATTCTCTCTCCAAAAACATTCAGTACTTC
j_gene: TRBJ2-2; d_gene: TRBD1; v_gene: TRBV7-2; abundance: NA; CDR3aa: CASSRDRDRRELFF; CDR3nt: TGTGCCAGCAGCAGGGACAGGGACCGCAGGGAGCTGTTTTTT
j_gene: TRBJ2-3; d_gene: TRBD2; v_gene: TRBV20-1; abundance: NA; CDR3aa: CSARFEREVQDTQYF; CDR3nt: TGCAGTGCTAGGTTCGAGCGGGAGGTCCAGGATACGCAGTATTTT
j_gene: TRBJ2-3; d_gene: TRBD2; v_gene: TRBV23-1; abundance: few; CDR3aa: CASSQSGTSGPRTDTQYF; CDR3nt: TGCGCCAGCAGTCAATCCGGGACTAGCGGCCCCCGCACAGATACGCAGTATTTT
j_gene: TRBJ1-4; d_gene: NA; v_gene: TRBV5-4; abundance: few; CDR3aa: CASSLDGGREKLFF; CDR3nt: TGTGCCAGCAGCTTGGACGGGGGAAGGGAAAAACTGTTTTTT
j_gene: TRBJ1-3; d_gene: NA; v_gene: TRBV7-9; abundance: many; CDR3aa: CASSSRGSSGNTIYF; CDR3nt: TGTGCCAGCAGCTCAAGGGGGAGCTCTGGAAACACCATATATTTT
j_gene: TRBJ2-3; d_gene: TRBD2; v_gene: TRBV24-1; abundance: few; CDR3aa: CATSDHRTSADTQYF; CDR3nt: TGTGCCACCAGTGATCACAGGACTAGCGCAGATACGCAGTATTTT
j_gene: TRBJ2-7; d_gene: TRBD1; v_gene: TRBV30; abundance: many; CDR3aa: CAWSGTGYEQYF; CDR3nt: TGTGCCTGGTCCGGGACAGGCTACGAGCAGTACTTC
j_gene: TRBJ1-2; d_gene: NA; v_gene: TRBV6-2/TRBV6-3; abundance: NA; CDR3aa: CASSSYGTEYGYTF; CDR3nt: TGTGCCAGCAGTTCCTACGGGACGGAGTATGGCTACACCTTC
j_gene: TRBJ1-1; d_gene: NA; v_gene: TRBV18; abundance: few; CDR3aa: CASSPRQIKDAEAFF; CDR3nt: TGTGCCAGCTCTCCACGACAGATCAAGGACGCTGAAGCTTTCTTT
j_gene: TRBJ1-5; d_gene: TRBD1; v_gene: TRBV12-3/TRBV12-4; abundance: few; CDR3aa: CASRPQGDGQPQHF; CDR3nt: TGTGCCAGCAGACCCCAGGGGGATGGTCAGCCCCAGCATTTT
j_gene: TRBJ1-2; d_gene: NA; v_gene: TRBV5-4; abundance: once; CDR3aa: CASSSGTANYGYTF; CDR3nt: TGTGCCAGCAGCTCCGGGACGGCTAACTATGGCTACACCTTC
j_gene: TRBJ1-2; d_gene: NA; v_gene: TRBV5-1; abundance: many; CDR3aa: CASSLEGTIYGYTF; CDR3nt: TGCGCCAGCAGCTTGGAAGGGACAATCTATGGCTACACCTTC
j_gene: TRBJ2-3; d_gene: NA; v_gene: TRBV7-2; abundance: NA; CDR3aa: CASSLANSFITDTQYF; CDR3nt: TGTGCCAGCAGCTTAGCGAACAGTTTTATCACAGATACGCAGTATTTT
j_gene: TRBJ2-1; d_gene: TRBD1; v_gene: TRBV5-4; abundance: NA; CDR3aa: CASSLGTGGYNEQFF; CDR3nt: TGTGCCAGCAGCTTGGGGACAGGGGGGTACAATGAGCAGTTCTTC
j_gene: TRBJ2-3; d_gene: NA; v_gene: TRBV6-2/TRBV6-3; abundance: many; CDR3aa: CASSSSGIDTQYF; CDR3nt: TGTGCCAGCAGTTCCTCAGGGATAGATACGCAGTATTTT
j_gene: TRBJ2-7; d_gene: NA; v_gene: TRBV28; abundance: NA; CDR3aa: CASSLEGLPLSYEQYF; CDR3nt: TGTGCCAGCAGTTTAGAGGGACTCCCGCTCTCCTACGAGCAGTACTTC
j_gene: TRBJ2-2; d_gene: NA; v_gene: TRBV20-1; abundance: NA; CDR3aa: CSARANTGELFF; CDR3nt: TGCAGTGCTAGGGCGAACACCGGGGAGCTGTTTTTT
j_gene: TRBJ2-1; d_gene: NA; v_gene: TRBV2; abundance: many; CDR3aa: CASSVGRPVSQFF; CDR3nt: TGTGCCAGCAGTGTTGGCAGACCGGTGTCACAGTTCTTC